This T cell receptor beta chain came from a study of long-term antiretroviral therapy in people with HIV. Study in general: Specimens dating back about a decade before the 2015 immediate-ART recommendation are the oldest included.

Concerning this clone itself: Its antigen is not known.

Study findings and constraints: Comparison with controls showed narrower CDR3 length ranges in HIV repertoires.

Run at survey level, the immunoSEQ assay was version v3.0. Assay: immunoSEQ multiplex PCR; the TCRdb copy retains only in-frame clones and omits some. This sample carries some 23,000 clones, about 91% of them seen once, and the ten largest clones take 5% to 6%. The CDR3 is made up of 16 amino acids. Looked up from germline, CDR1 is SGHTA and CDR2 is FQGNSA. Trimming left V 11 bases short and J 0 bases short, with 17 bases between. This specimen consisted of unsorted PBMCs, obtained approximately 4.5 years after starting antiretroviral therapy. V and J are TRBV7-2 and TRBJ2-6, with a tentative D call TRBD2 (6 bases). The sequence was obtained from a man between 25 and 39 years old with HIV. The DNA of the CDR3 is TGTGCCGTCCTGGGGGGAATAAGCTCTGGGGCCAACGTCCTGACTTTC. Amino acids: CAVLGGISSGANVLTF.